These 21 T cell receptor beta chains were sequenced from one sample in a study of blood T cell repertoires in COVID-19 (dated by TCRdb to 2018 to 2020). The method behind the library was the immunoSEQ multiplex PCR assay. TCRdb took this table from immuneACCESS and kept in-frame rearrangements with V and J called. Such tables lack part of the clones; where checked against another copy, unresolved V genes explain under half of the gap, and the rest is unexplained. For this sample the table gives about 250,000 clones, of which approximately 90% were detected only once. About 16% of the sample comes from the top ten. The source material was PBMCs or T cells enriched from blood (not recorded which). These receptors originate from a man aged 18 to 29 who had recovered from COVID-19.

This sequence joins TRBV27 and TRBJ1-1; D remains ambiguous. The germline V gene encodes CDR1 MNHEY and CDR2 SMNVEV (reference sequence). V lost 2 bases and J lost 0, with 13 bases in between. The CDR3 sequence is 16 residues long. CDR3 residues: CASSLTRLVMNTEAFF. CDR3 sequence (DNA): TGTGCCAGCAGTTTAACACGTCTCGTGATGAACACTGAAGCTTTCTTT.

The V and J genes are TRBV4-1 and TRBJ1-1, with no clear D. V was clipped by 0 bases and J by 1 base, with 9 bases between them. CDR3 length: 15 amino acids. Germline CDR1 is MGHRA and CDR2 is YSYEKL. This CDR3 is CASSQDSAENTEAFF. In DNA, the CDR3 is TGCGCCAGCAGCCAAGATAGTGCCGAGAACACTGAAGCTTTCTTT.

The genes are TRBV7-9 and TRBJ1-2; D is ambiguous. Trimming cost V 5 bases and J 0 bases, with 13 bases left between them. Germline lookup yields CDR1 SEHNR and CDR2 FQNEAQ (reference sequence). The CDR3 sequence is 15 residues long. The CDR3 spells CASSPREEANYGYTF. CDR3 DNA: TGTGCCAGCAGCCCCCGGGAAGAGGCTAACTATGGCTACACCTTC.

The rearrangement joins TRBV30 to TRBJ1-4; TRBD1 aligns across 7 bases. Germline trimming cut 1 base from V and 5 bases from J; bases unmatched to any gene: 1. CDR3 length: 13 residues. The germline CDR1 and CDR2 sequences are GTSNPN and SVGIG (reference sequence). The CDR3 DNA is TGTGCCTGGAGTGGCAGGGGGAATGAAAAACTGTTTTTT. This encodes CAWSGRGNEKLFF.

The V call is TRBV4-1, the J call TRBJ2-2; the match to TRBD2 covers 9 bases. In germline, CDR1 is MGHRA, CDR2 YSYEKL. Trimming removed 8 bases from V and 4 bases from J; junction bases left unmatched: 8. This CDR3 spans 15 amino acids. CDR3 in amino acids: CASRSAGGPTGELFF. CDR3 DNA: TGCGCCAGCCGCAGCGCGGGAGGGCCCACCGGGGAGCTGTTTTTT.

The table lists this clone with a count of one. The chain combines TRBV19 with TRBJ2-7; 8 bases are shared with TRBD2. The trim removed 10 bases at V and 7 bases at J, leaving 18 bases unmatched. Looked up from germline, CDR1 is LNHDA and CDR2 is SQIVND (reference sequence). CDR3 length: 15 residues. Written as DNA, the CDR3 is TGTGCCACCGCCCCAGCTCTAGCGGGTATTTTTGAGCAGTACTTC. Encoded protein: CATAPALAGIFEQYF. Supplemented by reference TRBV19 and TRBJ2-7, the full variable domain reads DGGITQSPKYLFRKEGQNVTLSCEQNLNHDAMYWYRQDPGQGLRLIYYSQIVNDFQKGDIAEGYSVSREKKESFPLTVTSAQKNPTAFYLCATAPALAGIFEQYFGPGTRLTVT.

The chain joins TRBV5-1 to TRBJ2-6; 7 bases agree with TRBD1. The CDR3 loop spans 20 amino acids. From germline, CDR1 is SGHRS and CDR2 YFSETQ. V was clipped by 3 bases and J by 4 bases; unmatched bases: 19. The CDR3 DNA sequence: TGCGCCAGCAGCTCCCACTACCCAGACAGGGCCGACGCGGGGGCCAACGTCCTGACTTTC. Amino acid sequence: CASSSHYPDRADAGANVLTF. The full variable domain, completed using reference TRBV5-1 and TRBJ2-6, is KAGVTQTPRYLIKTRGQQVTLSCSPISGHRSVSWYQQTPGQGLQFLFEYFSETQRNKGNFPGRFSGRQFSNSRSEMNVSTLELGDSALYLCASSSHYPDRADAGANVLTFGAGSRLTVL.

The rearrangement uses TRBV2 and TRBJ2-5, with D uncertain. The V end lost 8 bases, the J end lost 5 bases, and 15 bases lay between the germline ends. CDR1 SNHLY and CDR2 FYNNEI come from the germline V gene. The CDR3 has 13 amino acids. This chain's CDR3 is CASAIIQRETQYF. The CDR3 nucleotides are TGTGCCAGCGCTATTATTCAGAGGGAGACCCAGTACTTC. Using reference TRBV2 and TRBJ2-5 for the parts outside the CDR3, the full variable domain is EPEVTQTPSHQVTQMGQEVILRCVPISNHLYFYWYRQILGQKVEFLVSFYNNEISEKSEIFDDQFSVERPDGSNFTLKIRSTKLEDSAMYFCASAIIQRETQYFGPGTRLLVL.

This chain links TRBV18 with TRBJ2-7; 9 bases align to TRBD2. Losses at the gene ends were 0 bases for V and 7 bases for J; bases not matched to a gene: 7. This CDR3 has 15 amino acids. Germline CDR1 and CDR2: KGHSH and LQKENI. The DNA for the CDR3 is TGTGCCAGCTCACCACCGAGCGGGGGGCTGGGAGAGCAGTACTTC. Translation gives CASSPPSGGLGEQYF.

The chain recombines TRBV5-1 with TRBJ2-2, with a weak D call TRBD1 (7 bases). Germline CDR1 SGHRS, CDR2 YFSETQ. CDR3 length equals 15 residues. V shed 4 bases and J shed 3 bases, with 13 bases lying between them. CDR3 sequence reads: CASSLRGDYTGELFF. In DNA, the CDR3 is TGCGCCAGCAGCCTCAGGGGGGATTACACCGGGGAGCTGTTTTTT.

The chain employs TRBV5-4 and TRBJ1-2; 7 positions agree with TRBD1. Unmatched junction bases numbered 4, after V lost 0 bases and J lost 5 bases. The germline CDR1 and CDR2 sequences are SGHNT and YYREEE (reference sequence). This CDR3 contains 14 residues. The CDR3 DNA sequence: TGTGCCAGCAGCTTGGCCGGACAGGAGTATGGCTACACCTTC. It translates to CASSLAGQEYGYTF.

CDR3 residues: CASSFEGGRGYTF. CDR3 DNA: TGTGCCAGCAGCTTCGAAGGGGGAAGAGGCTACACCTTC. The rearrangement joins TRBV3-1 (or the pseudogene TRBV3-2) to TRBJ1-2; possibly TRBD1 for D (6 bases). Trimming took off 5 bases at V and 8 bases at J, with 15 bases between the two ends. CDR1 and CDR2 from the germline V gene are LGHDT and YNNKEL (reference sequence). CDR3 length equals 13 residues.

V gene TRBV11-2 combines with J gene TRBJ2-5; TRBD1 might be the D (7 bases). This CDR3 spans 15 amino acids. CDR1 and CDR2 from the germline V gene are SGHAT and FQNNGV. Trimming removed 5 bases at V and 5 bases at J, with 18 bases between. The CDR3 DNA sequence: TGTGCCAGCAGCCCTACAACAGGGGACTTTGAGACCCAGTACTTC. It is translated as CASSPTTGDFETQYF. The complete variable domain, with remaining parts taken from reference TRBV11-2 and TRBJ2-5, reads EAGVAQSPRYKIIEKRQSVAFWCNPISGHATLYWYQQILGQGPKLLIQFQNNGVVDDSQLPKDRFSAERLKGVDSTLKIQPAKLEDSAVYLCASSPTTGDFETQYFGPGTRLLVL.

This rearrangement joins TRBV4-1 to TRBJ2-7, with D unclear. Germline CDR1 and CDR2: MGHRA and YSYEKL. This CDR3 region has 14 residues. With 1 base removed from V and 2 bases from J, the gap between germline ends came to 9 bases. The chain's CDR3 is CASSQVASTYEQYF. The DNA of the CDR3 is TGCGCCAGCAGCCAAGTAGCCTCAACCTACGAGCAGTACTTC.

This sequence joins TRBV7-9 and TRBJ2-1; 10 bases align to TRBD1. Germline assignment: CDR1 SEHNR and CDR2 FQNEAQ (reference sequence). V shed 2 bases and J 4 bases; nucleotides not matched to a gene: 5. This CDR3 is built from 16 residues. This CDR3 reads CASSLSGTGVYNEQFF. Written as DNA, the CDR3 is TGTGCCAGCAGCTTATCCGGGACAGGGGTTTACAATGAGCAGTTCTTC.

The V gene is TRBV30, the J gene TRBJ1-3, with D possibly matching TRBD1 (5 bases). Trimming shortened V by 5 bases and J by 0 bases, and 8 bases separated the two germline ends. The germline CDR1 and CDR2 sequences are GTSNPN and SVGIG (reference sequence). CDR3 size: 13 residues. CDR3 sequence (DNA): TGTGCCTGGGCGGGGGGCTCTGGAAACACCATATATTTT. It codes for CAWAGGSGNTIYF.

This chain joins TRBV28 and TRBJ1-6; D may be TRBD1 (6 bases). The CDR3 totals 15 residues. Germline assignment: CDR1 MDHEN and CDR2 SYDVKM. V lost 5 bases and J 6 bases, leaving 14 bases between the germline ends. The chain's CDR3 is CASSIKTGLNSPLHF. The CDR3 nucleotides are TGTGCCAGCAGTATCAAGACAGGCCTTAATTCACCCCTCCACTTT.

The rearrangement uses TRBV6-5 and TRBJ1-1, with D possibly being TRBD1 (5 bases). The CDR3 has 16 residues. V dropped 0 bases and J dropped 3 bases, with 14 bases sitting between them. The germline V gene has CDR1 MNHEY and CDR2 SVGAGI. This chain's CDR3 is CASSYSKGRAYTEAFF. The CDR3 DNA reads as TGTGCCAGCAGTTACTCGAAAGGCAGGGCTTACACTGAAGCTTTCTTT.

The chain recombines TRBV14 with TRBJ2-5, with 12 bases that match TRBD2. CDR3 length: 17 amino acids. V lost 3 bases, J lost 5 bases, and 10 bases stayed unmatched. The germline CDR1 and CDR2 sequences are SGHDN and FVKESK. The DNA for the CDR3 is TGTGCCAGCAGCCAGCGACTAGCGGGGGCCCCGAGGGAGACCCAGTACTTC. It translates to CASSQRLAGAPRETQYF.

This sequence joins TRBV10-1 and TRBJ2-1; 7 bases align to TRBD2. In germline, CDR1 is WNHNN, CDR2 SYGVQD (reference sequence). The CDR3 has 16 residues. The V gene end was trimmed by 0 bases and the J gene end by 4 bases; junction bases not matched to a gene: 6. CDR3 region: CASSESRGRDYNEQFF. In DNA, the CDR3 is TGCGCCAGCAGTGAGTCGAGAGGGAGGGATTACAATGAGCAGTTCTTC.

V gene TRBV10-1 combines with J gene TRBJ1-2; D is possibly TRBD1 (6 bases). Trimming cost V 4 bases and J 5 bases, with 14 bases left between them. Germline CDR1 reads WNHNN; CDR2 reads SYGVQD (reference sequence). The CDR3 length is 14 residues. The CDR3 DNA sequence: TGCGCCAGCAGTGCGGACGGACAGCCTTATGGCTACACCTTC. This codes for CASSADGQPYGYTF.